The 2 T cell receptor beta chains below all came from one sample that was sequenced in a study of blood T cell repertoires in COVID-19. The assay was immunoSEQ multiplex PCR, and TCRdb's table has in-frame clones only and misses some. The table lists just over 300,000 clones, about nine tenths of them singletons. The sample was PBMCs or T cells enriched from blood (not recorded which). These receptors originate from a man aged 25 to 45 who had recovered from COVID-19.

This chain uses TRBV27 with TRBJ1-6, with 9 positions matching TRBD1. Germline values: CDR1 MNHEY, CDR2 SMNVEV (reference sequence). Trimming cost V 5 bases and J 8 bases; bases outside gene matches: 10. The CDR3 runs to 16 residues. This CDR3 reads CASSNLRTGVDSPLHF. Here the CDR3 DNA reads TGTGCCAGCAGTAACCTTCGGACAGGGGTGGATTCACCCCTCCACTTT.

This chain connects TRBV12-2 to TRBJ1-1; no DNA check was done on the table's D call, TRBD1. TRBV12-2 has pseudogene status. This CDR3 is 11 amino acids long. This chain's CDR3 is CASRLEGEAFF. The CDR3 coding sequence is TGTGCAAGTCGCTTAGAGGGGGAAGCTTTCTTT.